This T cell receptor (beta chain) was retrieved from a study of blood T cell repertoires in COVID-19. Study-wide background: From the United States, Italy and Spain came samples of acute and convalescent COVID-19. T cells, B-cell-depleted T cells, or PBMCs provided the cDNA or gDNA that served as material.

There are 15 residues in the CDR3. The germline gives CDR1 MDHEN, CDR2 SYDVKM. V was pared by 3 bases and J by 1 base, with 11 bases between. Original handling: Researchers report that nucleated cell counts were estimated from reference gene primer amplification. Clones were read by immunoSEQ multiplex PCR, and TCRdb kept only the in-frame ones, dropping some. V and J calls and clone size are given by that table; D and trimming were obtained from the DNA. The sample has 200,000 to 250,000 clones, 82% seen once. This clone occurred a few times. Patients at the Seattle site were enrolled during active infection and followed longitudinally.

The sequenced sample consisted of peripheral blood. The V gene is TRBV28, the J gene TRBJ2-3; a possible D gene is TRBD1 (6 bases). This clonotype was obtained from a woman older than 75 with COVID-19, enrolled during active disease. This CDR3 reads CASSFLRGGTDTQYF. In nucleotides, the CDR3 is TGTGCCAGCAGTTTCCTCAGGGGCGGCACAGATACGCAGTATTTT.